This T cell receptor (beta chain) was sequenced for a study of T cell repertoires in cytomegalovirus infection. Overall study context: Recently identified HLA-C-restricted and well-studied HLA-B-restricted CMV epitopes were used. The public TCR beta signatures pointed to both CMV infection and matching HLA type.

Study observations and caveats: Dominating the ex vivo response were TCR beta clonotypes that were CMV-specific and HLA-C-restricted. Summed frequency of public TCR beta families distinguished CMV carriers with the relevant HLA.

As for this clonotype: The antigen is not known.

TCRdb analysed the reads with MiXCR anew, one entry per CDR3 protein. In the table there are over 250,000 distinct CDR3 sequences, approximately 22% of which are singletons. V was clipped by 6 bases and J by 1 base; unmatched bases: 8. The V gene's germline CDR1 is DFQATT and CDR2 SNEGSKA (reference sequence). The CDR3 has 14 amino acids. The rearrangement links TRBV20-1 to TRBJ2-5, with 7 nucleotides matching TRBD2. The specimen was cultured PBMCs, collected from culture after CMV antigen stimulation. The clonotype was recovered from a human donor in good health (CMV status not recorded). Some clones in this sample may be carry-over from other donors' samples. The CDR3 nucleotides are TGCAGTGCCATGTCGGGACTACCCCAAGAGACCCAGTACTTC. Encoded protein: CSAMSGLPQETQYF.